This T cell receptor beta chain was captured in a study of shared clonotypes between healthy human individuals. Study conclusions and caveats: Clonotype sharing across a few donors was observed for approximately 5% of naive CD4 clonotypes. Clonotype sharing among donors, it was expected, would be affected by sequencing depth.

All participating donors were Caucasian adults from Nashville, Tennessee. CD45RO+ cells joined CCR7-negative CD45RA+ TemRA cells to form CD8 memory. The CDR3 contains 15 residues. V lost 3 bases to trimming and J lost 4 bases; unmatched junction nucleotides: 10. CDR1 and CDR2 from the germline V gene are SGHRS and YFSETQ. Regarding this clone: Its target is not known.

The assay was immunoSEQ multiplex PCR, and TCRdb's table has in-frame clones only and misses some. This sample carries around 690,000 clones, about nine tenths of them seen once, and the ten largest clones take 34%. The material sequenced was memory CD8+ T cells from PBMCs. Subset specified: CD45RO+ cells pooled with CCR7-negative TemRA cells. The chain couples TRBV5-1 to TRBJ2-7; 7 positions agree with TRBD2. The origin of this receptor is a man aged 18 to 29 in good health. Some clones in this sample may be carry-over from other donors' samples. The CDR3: CASSSSRDYPYEQYF. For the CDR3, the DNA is TGCGCCAGCAGCTCCTCTCGGGACTACCCTTACGAGCAGTACTTC.